Included here is one T cell receptor beta chain sequence, with context. It was with a sample-barcoded 5' primer and a J-beta primer mix that a second PCR of roughly 7 to 12 cycles was run. MiXCR was run by TCRdb on the 5' RACE reads, yielding one entry per CDR3 protein. The table has about 830,000 distinct CDR3 sequences, 62% seen once. This entry is derived from a study of blood T cells in healthy people across ages. The CDR3 sequence is 14 residues long. Germline CDR1 and CDR2: SQVTM and ANQGSEA. J lost 6 bases, V lost 2 bases, and 8 bases had no gene match. The TCR sequence derives from a man between 25 and 39 years old in good health. The sequencing sample was made of blood. The chain uses TRBV29-1 and TRBJ1-1, with TRBD1 matching over 8 bases. The CDR3 coding sequence is TGCAGCGTTGAATCACAGGGGGAGTCCCCTGAAGCTTTCTTT. Amino acids: CSVESQGESPEAFF. The whole variable domain, remainder taken from reference TRBV29-1 and TRBJ1-1, is SAVISQKPSRDICQRGTSLTIQCQVDSQVTMMFWYRQQPGQSLTLIATANQGSEATYESGFVIDKFPISRPNLTFSTLTVSNMSPEDSSIYLCSVESQGESPEAFFGQGTRLTVV.